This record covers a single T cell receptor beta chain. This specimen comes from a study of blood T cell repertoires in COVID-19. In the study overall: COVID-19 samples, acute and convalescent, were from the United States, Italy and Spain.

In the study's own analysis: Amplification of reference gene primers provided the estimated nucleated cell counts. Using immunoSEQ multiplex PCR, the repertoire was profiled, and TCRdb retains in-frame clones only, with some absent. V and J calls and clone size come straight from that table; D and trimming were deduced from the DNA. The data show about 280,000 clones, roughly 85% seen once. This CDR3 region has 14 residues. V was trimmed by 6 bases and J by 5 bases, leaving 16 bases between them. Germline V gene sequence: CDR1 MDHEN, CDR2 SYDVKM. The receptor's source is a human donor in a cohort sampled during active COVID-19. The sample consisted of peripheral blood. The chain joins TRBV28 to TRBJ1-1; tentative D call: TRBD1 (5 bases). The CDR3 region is CASRPGRRLTEAFF. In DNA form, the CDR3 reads TGTGCCAGCAGGCCAGGGCGGCGGTTAACTGAAGCTTTCTTT.